The 14 T cell receptor beta chains below were found in one sample sequenced in a study of T cells in Graves' hyperthyroidism and ophthalmopathy. Researchers amplified the TCR beta CDR3 regions from RNA transcripts. First-round RT-PCR of the TCR CDR3 relied on the HTBI primer set. TCRdb reanalysed the multiplex PCR reads using MiXCR and keeps one entry per CDR3 protein. The table includes about 400,000 distinct CDR3 sequences, roughly an eighth detected once. The sample consisted of blood. The receptors shown here come from a man aged 50-60 years with Graves' ophthalmopathy.

This clonotype was observed a handful of times. The chain couples TRBV20-1 to TRBJ2-5; 10 bases match TRBD2. J lost 5 bases, V lost 6 bases, and 15 bases had no gene match. Germline CDR1 and CDR2: DFQATT and SNEGSKA (reference sequence). The length of the CDR3 is 16 residues. CDR3 nucleotide sequence: TGCAGTGCCCCCGGGGGGGTAGCGGGAGGATTGGAGACCCAGTACTTC. Amino acids: CSAPGGVAGGLETQYF.

There are many counts of this clonotype. The J gene is TRBJ2-1, the V gene TRBV29-1, with 7 bases matching TRBD2. Germline CDR1 reads SQVTM; CDR2 reads ANQGSEA. The CDR3 has 14 residues. The CDR3 is CGVGPSGVYNEQFF. The CDR3 region has the DNA TGCGGGGTAGGGCCTAGCGGAGTTTACAATGAGCAGTTCTTC.

The chain has TRBV2 and TRBJ2-3; 10 nucleotides agree with TRBD2. CDR3 length equals 14 residues. V dropped 3 bases and J dropped 8; count of bases not matched to a gene: 5. Germline lookup yields CDR1 SNHLY and CDR2 FYNNEI. The CDR3 DNA is TGTGCCAGCAGTGATCTAGCGGGGGCAGGTACGCAGTATTTT. Encoded protein: CASSDLAGAGTQYF. Full variable domain (missing parts from reference TRBV2 and TRBJ2-3): EPEVTQTPSHQVTQMGQEVILRCVPISNHLYFYWYRQILGQKVEFLVSFYNNEISEKSEIFDDQFSVERPDGSNFTLKIRSTKLEDSAMYFCASSDLAGAGTQYFGPGTRLTVL.

This clonotype showed up just a few times. This rearrangement joins TRBV10-1 to TRBJ2-5; D might be TRBD1 (6 bases). Germline CDR1 and CDR2: WNHNN and SYGVQD (reference sequence). Trimming took 5 bases from V and 0 from J, leaving 19 bases between them. The CDR3 has 17 residues. CDR3 residues: CASSQDRLDKYQETQYF. The CDR3 nucleotides are TGCGCCAGCAGTCAGGACAGATTGGATAAGTACCAAGAGACCCAGTACTTC.

Ten or more counts support this clonotype. The rearrangement links TRBV7-2 to TRBJ1-1; TRBD1 matches 11 bases. CDR3 size: 15 residues. Trimming removed 5 bases from V and 4 bases from J; junction bases left unmatched: 6. Germline assignment: CDR1 SGHTA and CDR2 FQGNSA. The CDR3 protein is CASSRSGTGGTEAFF. CDR3 DNA sequence: TGTGCCAGCAGCAGATCCGGGACAGGGGGCACTGAAGCTTTCTTT.

This clonotype was seen many times. The chain has TRBV7-6 and TRBJ2-7; TRBD2 matches at 7 bases. Unmatched junction bases numbered 12, after V lost 5 bases and J lost 2 bases. The CDR3 length is 16 residues. Germline V gene data show CDR1 as SGHVS and CDR2 as FNYEAQ. CDR3 amino acids: CASSQHSGTTTYEQYF. The CDR3 bases are TGTGCCAGCAGCCAACACTCGGGGACTACTACCTACGAGCAGTACTTC.

This clonotype was observed many times. This chain uses TRBV28 with TRBJ1-6, with D hard to call. The V gene's germline CDR1 is MDHEN and CDR2 SYDVKM. The germline V and J ends were trimmed by 1 base and 3 bases, with 10 bases remaining between them. The CDR3 runs to 16 residues. Here the CDR3 reads CASSLSTDGYNSPLHF. Here the CDR3 DNA reads TGTGCCAGCAGTTTATCCACGGACGGCTATAATTCACCCCTCCACTTT. Filled out from reference TRBV28 and TRBJ1-6, the complete variable domain reads DVKVTQSSRYLVKRTGEKVFLECVQDMDHENMFWYRQDPGLGLRLIYFSYDVKMKEKGDIPEGYSVSREKKERFSLILESASTNQTSMYLCASSLSTDGYNSPLHFGNGTRLTVT.

The rearrangement joins TRBV18 to TRBJ2-7, with 9 nucleotides matching TRBD2. The CDR3 has 14 amino acids. The V and J ends lost 1 base and 5 bases, in that order; junction bases with no gene match: 3. From germline, CDR1 is KGHSH and CDR2 LQKENI. The CDR3 DNA is TGTGCCAGCTCACCACTGCGGGAGGGCCACGAGCAGTACTTC. This translates into CASSPLREGHEQYF.

The chain combines TRBV19 with TRBJ1-5; the match to TRBD1 covers 9 bases. The germline V gene encodes CDR1 LNHDA and CDR2 SQIVND (reference sequence). The V segment lost 3 bases and the J segment 4 bases; nucleotides outside the gene matches: 7. CDR3 length equals 16 residues. The CDR3 DNA reads as TGTGCCAGTAGTATTTCGGGACAGGGTCGGAATCAGCCCCAGCATTTT. The encoded protein is CASSISGQGRNQPQHF.

This chain joins TRBV7-9 and TRBJ1-1; TRBD1 might be the D (6 bases). V gave up 1 base and J gave up 6 bases, with 15 bases separating them. The CDR3 covers 15 residues. Germline-derived CDR1 and CDR2 are SEHNR and FQNEAQ (reference sequence). In DNA, the CDR3 is TGTGCCAGCAGCTTAGTGATTCGGGGGCGCGCTGAAGCTTTCTTT. It is translated as CASSLVIRGRAEAFF.

V gene TRBV4-1 combines with J gene TRBJ2-1; 8 bases fit TRBD2. The CDR3 spans 15 residues. The germline CDR1 and CDR2 sequences are MGHRA and YSYEKL. V lost 4 bases and J lost 7; bases outside the gene matches: 9. Here the CDR3 reads CASSPTGLGGNEQFF. CDR3 in DNA: TGCGCCAGCAGCCCGACGGGACTAGGAGGGAATGAGCAGTTCTTC.

V gene TRBV12-3 or TRBV12-4 combines with J gene TRBJ2-7; TRBD2 aligns across 7 bases. This CDR3 comprises 13 residues. V shed 6 bases, J shed 6 bases, and the junction held 8 bases outside the gene matches. The CDR3 spells CASRGEGLGEQYF. The CDR3 bases are TGTGCCAGCAGGGGGGAGGGCCTCGGCGAGCAGTACTTC.

V and J are TRBV4-1 and TRBJ2-1; 13 bases map to TRBD2. With 5 bases clipped from V and 8 bases from J, the junction kept 12 bases outside the gene matches. This CDR3 contains 17 residues. Germline assignment: CDR1 MGHRA and CDR2 YSYEKL. CDR3 amino acids: CASSVTEGTSGTDEQFF. CDR3 bases: TGCGCCAGCAGCGTCACAGAGGGGACTAGCGGGACCGATGAGCAGTTCTTC.

The chain couples TRBV7-9 to TRBJ2-5; the D call may be TRBD1 or TRBD2 (5 bases each). The V end was cut by 1 base, the J end by 4 bases, with 10 bases between. CDR1 is SEHNR, CDR2 FQNEAQ, per germline (reference sequence). The length of the CDR3 is 14 residues. CDR3 coding DNA: TGTGCCAGCAGCTTAGTGTTGGGACGAGAGACCCAGTACTTC. It specifies CASSLVLGRETQYF.